This T cell receptor (beta chain) was captured in a study of blood T cell repertoires in COVID-19. Germline CDR1 MNHEY, CDR2 SVGEGT. The CDR3 has 15 residues. Losses at the gene ends were 0 bases for V and 7 bases for J; bases not matched to a gene: 4. Profiling relied on immunoSEQ multiplex PCR, and the TCRdb table lists in-frame clones only, not all of them. The sample lists about 76,000 clones, roughly 89% occurring once. The TCR sequence derives from a human donor in a cohort sampled during active COVID-19. The sample comprised peripheral blood. This chain links TRBV6-2 or TRBV6-3 with TRBJ2-1; 9 nucleotides match TRBD2. CDR3 in amino acids: CASSYSRLAGNEQFF. CDR3 bases: TGTGCCAGCAGTTACTCGAGGCTAGCGGGGAATGAGCAGTTCTTC.